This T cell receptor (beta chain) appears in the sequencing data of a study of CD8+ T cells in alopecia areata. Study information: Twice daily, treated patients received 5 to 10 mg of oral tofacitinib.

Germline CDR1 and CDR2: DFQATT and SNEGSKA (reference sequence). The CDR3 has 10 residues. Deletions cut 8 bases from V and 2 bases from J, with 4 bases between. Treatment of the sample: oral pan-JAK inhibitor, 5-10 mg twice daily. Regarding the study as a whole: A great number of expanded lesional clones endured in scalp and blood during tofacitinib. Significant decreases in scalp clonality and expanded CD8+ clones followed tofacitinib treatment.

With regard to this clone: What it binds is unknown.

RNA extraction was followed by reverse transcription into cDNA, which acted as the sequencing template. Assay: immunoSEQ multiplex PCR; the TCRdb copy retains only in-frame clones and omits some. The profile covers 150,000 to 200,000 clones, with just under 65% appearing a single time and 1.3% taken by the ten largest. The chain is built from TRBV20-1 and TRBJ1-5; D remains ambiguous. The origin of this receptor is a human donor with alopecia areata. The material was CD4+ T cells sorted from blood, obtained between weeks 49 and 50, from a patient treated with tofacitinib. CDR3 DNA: TGCAGTTTTGGCAATCAGCCCCAGCATTTT. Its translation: CSFGNQPQHF.